These 7 T cell receptor beta chains were sequenced from one sample in a study of lymphopenia after photon versus proton radiotherapy. Measured with immunoSEQ multiplex PCR; TCRdb has only the in-frame clones, and not every one. In the table there are 25,000 to 30,000 clones, about 87% of which are singletons. The specimen comprised peripheral blood, sampled from a patient treated with proton-based radiotherapy. These receptors were taken from a woman aged 55-70 years with cholangiocarcinoma. Some clones in this sample may be carry-over from other donors' samples.

The rearrangement joins TRBV7-8 to TRBJ2-7; no reliable D call. The V end lost 1 base, the J end lost 2 bases, and 6 bases lay between the germline ends. CDR1 is SGHVS, CDR2 FQNEAQ, per germline. CDR3 length equals 13 residues. CDR3 protein: CASSLGITYEQYF. As DNA, the CDR3 is TGTGCCAGCAGCTTAGGTATCACCTACGAGCAGTACTTC.

This clone was observed a handful of times. The rearrangement joins TRBV6-5 to TRBJ2-7; a possible D gene is TRBD1 (5 bases). The V end was cut by 9 bases, the J end by 4 bases, with 16 bases between. The length of the CDR3 is 13 residues. Germline lookup yields CDR1 MNHEY and CDR2 SVGAGI. Here the CDR3 DNA reads TGTGCCAGTCGGTTGGGGCTAACTTACGAGCAGTACTTC. This translates into CASRLGLTYEQYF.

Only a few counts were recorded for this clone. The rearrangement joins TRBV6-5 to TRBJ2-3; 8 nucleotides match TRBD1. The CDR3 spans 14 residues. CDR1 and CDR2 from the germline V gene are MNHEY and SVGAGI. The V gene end was trimmed by 6 bases and the J gene end by 1 base; junction bases not matched to a gene: 3. The CDR3 spells CASRDRGGTDTQYF. The CDR3 bases are TGTGCCAGCAGAGACAGGGGCGGCACAGATACGCAGTATTTT.

The V and J genes are TRBV27 and TRBJ2-1, with TRBD2 matching over 7 bases. The CDR3 is made up of 16 amino acids. The J segment lost 0 bases and the V segment lost 5 bases, leaving 7 bases of the junction unmatched. Germline assignment: CDR1 MNHEY and CDR2 SMNVEV (reference sequence). This CDR3 reads CASSGSGLSSYNEQFF. DNA of the CDR3: TGTGCCAGCAGTGGTAGCGGGTTAAGCTCCTACAATGAGCAGTTCTTC.

The rearrangement links TRBV28 to TRBJ1-2; 7 bases align to TRBD1. From germline, CDR1 is MDHEN and CDR2 SYDVKM. With 6 bases clipped from V and 8 bases from J, the junction kept 3 bases outside the gene matches. The CDR3 has 11 amino acids. The CDR3 sequence: CASRTGLGYTF. The CDR3 DNA is TGTGCCAGCAGGACAGGGCTGGGCTACACCTTC.

The V gene is TRBV11-2, the J gene TRBJ1-3; a possible D gene is TRBD1 (5 bases). CDR1 and CDR2 from the germline V gene are SGHAT and FQNNGV. The length of the CDR3 is 15 residues. Trimming pared 5 bases from V and 4 bases from J, leaving 15 bases between. The CDR3 reads CASSLGFGGGNTIYF. The CDR3 DNA is TGTGCCAGCAGCCTGGGATTTGGGGGAGGAAACACCATATATTTT.

The chain recombines TRBV4-2 with TRBJ1-4; unclear D gene. CDR1 LGHNA and CDR2 YNFKEQ come from the germline V gene. This CDR3 has 12 residues. The ends were cut back, 0 bases at V and 8 bases at J, with 4 bases in the middle. DNA of the CDR3: TGTGCCAGCAGCCAAGAACGGGAAAAACTGTTTTTT. Amino acid sequence: CASSQEREKLFF.